Listed below are T cell receptor beta chains from one sample, sequenced in a study of shared clonotypes between healthy human individuals. Using immunoSEQ multiplex PCR, the repertoire was profiled, and TCRdb retains in-frame clones only, with some absent. Here the sample spans roughly 2,300,000 clones, 85% to 95% being singletons. What was sequenced was naive CD4+ T cells from PBMCs. Every receptor here comes from a man between 18 and 29 years old in good health. Some clones in this sample may be carry-over from other donors' samples. The CDR3 runs from the conserved cysteine through the conserved F or W. The order of the fields is clone size, D gene, J gene, V gene, CDR3 protein, CDR3 DNA. The D gene is left open where the match is weak. Size tells how often a clone was seen (once, few, many) or the class of an expanded clone, and some rows leave it out.

abundance: -
d_gene: TRBD2
j_gene: TRBJ2-3
v_gene: TRBV28
CDR3aa: CASSPNLGTSGRGGTDTQYF
CDR3nt: TGTGCCAGCAGCCCCAACCTGGGGACTAGCGGGAGGGGGGGCACAGATACGCAGTATTTT

abundance: -
d_gene: TRBD2
j_gene: TRBJ2-2
v_gene: TRBV5-6
CDR3aa: CASSRGSTSGRTGELFF
CDR3nt: TGTGCCAGCAGCAGAGGTTCGACTAGCGGGAGAACCGGGGAGCTGTTTTTT

abundance: -
d_gene: -
j_gene: TRBJ2-3
v_gene: TRBV28
CDR3aa: CASSGVGEWADTQYF
CDR3nt: TGTGCCAGCAGTGGAGTGGGGGAGTGGGCAGATACGCAGTATTTT

abundance: -
d_gene: TRBD1
j_gene: TRBJ2-1
v_gene: TRBV19
CDR3aa: CASRVTGGANEQFF
CDR3nt: TGTGCCAGCAGAGTGACAGGGGGTGCGAATGAGCAGTTCTTC

abundance: -
d_gene: TRBD2
j_gene: TRBJ2-5
v_gene: TRBV28
CDR3aa: CASSSRTLLAGGRLRETQYF
CDR3nt: TGTGCCAGCAGTTCCCGGACACTACTAGCGGGAGGGCGGTTGCGGGAGACCCAGTACTTC

abundance: -
d_gene: -
j_gene: TRBJ2-7
v_gene: TRBV2
CDR3aa: CASRKGAVSYEQYF
CDR3nt: TGTGCCAGCAGAAAGGGAGCGGTCTCCTACGAGCAGTACTTC

abundance: -
d_gene: -
j_gene: TRBJ2-3
v_gene: TRBV5-1
CDR3aa: CASSIQGIGTDTQYF
CDR3nt: TGCGCCAGCAGCATACAGGGAATAGGCACAGATACGCAGTATTTT

abundance: few
d_gene: -
j_gene: TRBJ2-1
v_gene: TRBV19
CDR3aa: CASSPQGQEQFF
CDR3nt: TGTGCCAGTAGTCCTCAGGGGCAGGAGCAGTTCTTC

abundance: -
d_gene: -
j_gene: TRBJ2-6
v_gene: TRBV19
CDR3aa: CASTVSALGANVLTF
CDR3nt: TGTGCCAGTACCGTTTCGGCCCTTGGGGCCAACGTCCTGACTTTC

abundance: -
d_gene: TRBD2
j_gene: TRBJ2-1
v_gene: TRBV5-1
CDR3aa: CASSYGTRSRARNEQFF
CDR3nt: TGCGCCAGCAGCTACGGGACTAGAAGTCGGGCCCGCAATGAGCAGTTCTTC

abundance: -
d_gene: TRBD1
j_gene: TRBJ1-2
v_gene: TRBV29-1
CDR3aa: CSVEDTGEYYGYTF
CDR3nt: TGCAGCGTTGAAGATACAGGGGAGTACTATGGCTACACCTTC

abundance: -
d_gene: TRBD2
j_gene: TRBJ2-1
v_gene: TRBV4-2
CDR3aa: CASSQEWGLAGGRGFF
CDR3nt: TGTGCCAGCAGCCAAGAGTGGGGACTAGCGGGAGGGCGGGGGTTCTTC

abundance: -
d_gene: -
j_gene: TRBJ1-3
v_gene: TRBV11-3
CDR3aa: CASSLGLSLGNTIYF
CDR3nt: TGTGCCAGCAGCTTAGGGTTATCGTTGGGAAACACCATATATTTT

abundance: -
d_gene: TRBD2
j_gene: TRBJ2-1
v_gene: TRBV29-1
CDR3aa: CSGRRGPGGSSYNEQFF
CDR3nt: TGCAGCGGCCGCCGCGGGCCCGGCGGGAGCTCCTACAATGAGCAGTTCTTC

abundance: -
d_gene: TRBD1
j_gene: TRBJ2-1
v_gene: TRBV7-2
CDR3aa: CASSLGQGVNNEQFF
CDR3nt: TGTGCCAGCAGCTTAGGACAGGGAGTCAACAATGAGCAGTTCTTC